This paragraph covers one TCR beta chain sequence. The data were obtained in a study of blood T cell repertoires in COVID-19. Study context: From the United States, Italy and Spain came samples of acute and convalescent COVID-19. T cells, B-cell-depleted T cells, or PBMCs provided the cDNA or gDNA that served as material.

Per the authors' pipeline: How many nucleated cells were present was estimated from reference gene primer amplification. Clones were sequenced by immunoSEQ multiplex PCR, and TCRdb holds only the in-frame ones, with some missing. D and trimming come from the DNA, and the V and J calls and clone size come from that table. The sample has around 250,000 clones; approximately 85% are singletons. The CDR3 has 16 residues. The germline V and J ends were trimmed by 1 base and 8 bases, with 16 bases remaining between them. Per the germline V gene, CDR1 is SGHDT and CDR2 is YYEEEE. The source material was PBMCs or T cells enriched from blood (not recorded which). The gene calls are TRBV5-6 and TRBJ1-6; D perhaps matches TRBD1 (6 bases). The sequence came from a woman aged 50 to 65 who had recovered from COVID-19. The CDR3: CASSLSLQGTDSPLHF. The CDR3 DNA reads as TGTGCCAGCAGCTTGTCACTCCAGGGGACGGATTCACCCCTCCACTTT.